The sequence of this TCR beta chain was determined in a study of cytomegalovirus exposure and HLA in healthy donors (dated by TCRdb to the late 2010s). Background on the whole study: An earlier analysis of roughly 630 of the donors reported approximately 290 Gb of sequence data and more than 90 million unique TCR beta sequences from 150 million to 200 million T cells. Genome-wide SNP genotypes for about three fifths of the 666 donors were used in a later genetic analysis, which treated that subset as a discovery cohort. Of the roughly 400 genotyped donors, roughly 85% fell in the genetic ancestry cluster associated with self-reported Caucasian donors. Roughly five DR-DQ haplotypes were handled as single units for association and clustering, since linkage in the cohort was strong. Class I and class II HLA loci were covered by the typing at four-digit resolution. Donor age, sex, ethnicity and CMV serostatus were compiled together with the repertoire data. Among roughly 400 genotyped donors of the cohort, an average of around 240,000 unique TCR beta nucleotide sequences was sequenced per donor, of which 15% to 20% were non-productive. The study was designed to test whether signatures of past pathogen exposure could be identified by cataloging public T cell receptors. In a later analysis, previously published TCR beta repertoires from more than 500 donors were re-analyzed and high-resolution HLA genotyping was added so that TCR occurrence patterns could be studied. About 330 gigabases of sequencing data and 91 million or so unique TCR sequences made up an early release that covered 500 to 650 HLA-typed donors. The T cell repertoires of 666 subjects were profiled by immunosequencing and related to cytomegalovirus serostatus. All discovery cohort repertoires had been generated using a single sequencing platform. Along with the approximately 620-subject first cohort, a separate validation cohort of some 130 different subjects was used. The study combined high-throughput TCR immunosequencing, statistical association of individual TCRs with disease status, and machine learning to predict cytomegalovirus infection status. Typing coverage varied by locus: roughly 620-640 donors for A, B, C, DRB1 and DQB1; roughly 560 for DQA1; more than 600 for DPA1; 400 to 480 for DPB1. Rather than using new phenotypic data, the later analysis identified candidate immune exposures from TCR beta sequences and from how often those sequences occurred across donors. To decide whether each TCR beta V gene segment behaved as functional or pseudogenic, an earlier analysis of approximately 600 of the donors relied on high-throughput TCR beta sequencing.

Libraries were made using the immunoSEQ multiplex PCR assay. A mixture of 60 forward primers for TCR Vbeta segments and 13 reverse primers for TCR Jbeta segments was used in the multiplex PCR. The CDR3 region of rearranged TCR beta genes was amplified from genomic DNA by a multiplex PCR assay. The Illumina HiSeq System was used to sequence the amplified TCR beta libraries as 87-base-pair reads. The study's own analysis went as follows. A later analysis counted about 76 million unique TCR beta chains across the 550 to 750 repertoires, and some 11 million of these chains were shared by at least two donors. A nearest-neighbor algorithm error-corrected the raw reads and collapsed the reads into unique sequences, merging closely related sequences to remove PCR and sequencing errors. V, D and J gene segments were assigned by aligning CDR3 sequences to IMGT reference sequences. For a sequence to be retained, a match of at least six nucleotides was required to both a V gene segment and a J gene segment. A rearrangement was called productive if the CDR3 had no stop codons and remained in frame with V and J, and every other rearrangement was called non-productive. CDR3 was defined by IMGT convention, running from the second conserved V-encoded cysteine to the conserved J-encoded phenylalanine. In an earlier analysis of more than 550 of the donors, sequences lacking an unambiguous match to a single V gene segment were excluded. In an earlier analysis of roughly 600 of the donors, a V segment was called functional when productive rearrangements were above 56.7%, and segregating when the standard deviation between donors exceeded 5%. To diagnose cytomegalovirus status from the catalog of TCR beta chain sequences, a statistical classification framework was built. A later analysis assigned V and J genes by comparing TCR nucleotide sequences with IMGT/GENE-DB human TR gene sequences. The TCRdist pipeline was used in a later analysis to assign CDR3 sequences and most-parsimonious VDJ recombination scenarios. In a later analysis, each TCR beta chain was defined by its CDR3 amino acid sequence together with its V-gene family, and reads without a unique V-gene family were excluded. As a way to deal with suspected cross-contamination and a sequencing artifact, a later analysis dropped 500 to 700 nucleotide sequences that were highly shared and had low generation probability. In a later analysis, a clonal expansion index was calculated for each public chain from normalized within-repertoire ranks of inferred template counts. Generation probabilities in a later analysis came from a VDJ recombination model fitted to out-of-frame rearrangements, and those results were checked against IGoR. A later analysis scored TCR-TCR, TCR-HLA and TCR-CMV co-occurrence with hypergeometric tests, applying a repertoire-size bias correction to TCR pairs. In a later analysis, false discovery rates were estimated by permuting HLA or CMV assignments 20 times. In a later analysis, co-occurring TCRs were grouped with DBSCAN, and TCRdist sequence similarity was added when clustering was performed within HLA-allele-positive subsets. Co-occurrence clustering excluded repertoires with fewer than 30,000 or more than 120,000 public chains, plus five with anomalous nucleotide sharing. The clones in this table, taken by TCRdb from immuneACCESS, are in-frame only. Not every clone is retained; where verified, under half of the shortfall comes from an unresolved V gene, and the cause of the rest is unknown. The V and J calls and clone size are taken from that table; D and trimming were inferred from the DNA. Recorded for this sample are fewer than 250,000 clones; about three quarters of them occurred a single time. About 16% of the sample goes to the ten largest clones.

With regard to this clone: Its antigen is not yet known. No base quality information exists; no much larger clone differs at one position.

Broader findings and caveats from the paper: The only immune exposure information available for the cohort was CMV serostatus. In a later genetic analysis, fewer N-insertions in productive TCRs were reported among donors in an Asian-associated ancestry cluster than the approximately 630-donor mean. Because HLA typing was unavailable for some donors at each locus, only the typed subset was used in association tests. Linkage disequilibrium might explain the correlated functional status among segregating V segments, but an unknown experimental factor could not be excluded. When HLA alleles, especially DR and DQ, strongly co-occurred, attributing TCR associations to individual alleles was difficult. According to a later analysis, most CMV-associated TCR beta chains appeared to be HLA-restricted, and the HLA associations seemed to be driven largely by CMV exposure. An association between a missense DCLRE1C variant and V-gene and J-gene trimming of TCR beta chains was found in a later genetic analysis and replicated in an independent cohort. Broadly in line with IMGT annotations, most TCR beta V segments showed up in productive rearrangements about 87% or about 30% of the time in an earlier analysis of several hundred of the donors. The classifier was reported to diagnose cytomegalovirus status with high specificity and sensitivity in both the original and validation cohorts. The earlier analysis of 587 of the donors excluded roughly 17 rarely observed V segments, including chromosome 9 orphons, because counts were too low. A later analysis found that TCR association rates varied across HLA loci, with DRB1 alleles showing the most associated TCRs and HLA-C alleles the fewest. In the study, approximately 160 TCR beta chains were listed as associated with cytomegalovirus. A cluster of highly shared sequence variants was judged likely to be a technical artifact of the sequencing pipeline. Several of the top co-occurrence clusters appeared to be linked to parvovirus B19, influenza, CMV and Epstein-Barr virus, according to a later analysis. A further reported finding was that TCR beta sequences accurately predicted the HLA-A and HLA-B alleles for most subjects in the first cohort. While some public TCRs were present in many individuals, most TCR sequences turned up only very rarely across donors. The authors suggested that the approach could potentially be extended to other disease states and immunological phenotypes. Specific HLA alleles were associated with roughly 16,000 TCR beta sequences at a false discovery rate of 0.05 in a later analysis. In a later analysis, HLA-associated TCR beta chains showed more clonal expansion and lower generation probabilities than non-associated chains that were equally common. The presence/absence analyses assumed that sequencing depth was roughly uniform across donors, and that assumption may not be true. Only TCR beta chains were sequenced in this cohort, and the absence of alpha or paired-chain data limited detectable features. A few of the identified cytomegalovirus-associated TCR beta chains were confirmed in vitro to be specific for cytomegalovirus antigens.

The cohort consisted of 600 to 750 healthy bone marrow donors. At the time of sampling, every cohort member was nominally healthy, though immune exposures that went unrecorded were likely present. The donor was CMV seronegative and was included in the group of several hundred seronegative cohort members. Each donor provided a peripheral blood sample, and peripheral blood mononuclear cells were used for TCR beta sequencing. Genomic DNA was extracted from the blood cell samples with the Qiagen DNeasy Blood Extraction Kit. The sequence came from a man in his forties or fifties in good health and CMV-seronegative. Sequencing input: PBMCs.

The DNA sequence follows: TGTGCCACCAGCAGAGTTGCGGGAGAGACAGATACGCAGTATTTT. Its protein reads: CATSRVAGETDTQYF. The chain employs TRBV15 and TRBJ2-3, with 7 junctional bases fitting TRBD2. The CDR3 measures 15 amino acids from cysteine to phenylalanine. CDR3 DNA is the only sequence kept; it has 45 bases, read in frame from the first base. The germline V gene (reference sequence) yields LNHNV for CDR1 and YYDKDF for CDR2. Relative to germline, V is missing 1 base and J is missing 3 bases, with 4 bases of the junction outside any gene match.